These 23 T cell receptor beta chains came from one sample sequenced in a study of CD8 T cells in ankylosing spondylitis. TCRdb re-derived calls from the 5' RACE reads in MiXCR, one entry per CDR3 protein. The repertoire holds more than 300,000 distinct CDR3 sequences, around 10% seen once, with roughly 9% in the top ten. The sample comprised blood, either unsorted or a sorted T cell fraction (not recorded which). The origin of the receptors is a female donor with ankylosing spondylitis or in good health (not recorded which).

The sample holds many counts of this clonotype. CDR3 residues: CASSSTTGNTIYF. CDR3 in DNA: TGTGCCAGCAGCAGTACAACAGGAAACACCATATATTTT. The chain has TRBV12-3 or TRBV12-4 and TRBJ1-3; unclear D gene. This CDR3 is built from 13 residues. Trimming removed 6 bases from V and 4 bases from J, with 10 bases in between.

This clonotype appeared a few times. This rearrangement joins TRBV20-1 to TRBJ2-7; perhaps D is TRBD1 or TRBD2 (5 bases each). Between the trimmed V and J ends, which lost 5 bases and 3 bases, there was a span of 11 bases. Germline values: CDR1 DFQATT, CDR2 SNEGSKA (reference sequence). The CDR3 length is 12 residues. CDR3: CSAQRGDYEQYF. DNA for the CDR3: TGCAGTGCTCAGAGGGGAGACTACGAGCAGTACTTC.

This clonotype was seen many times. This rearrangement joins TRBV24-1 to TRBJ2-2; D might be TRBD2 (6 bases). The germline V and J ends were trimmed by 7 bases and 5 bases, with 16 bases remaining between them. The CDR3 is 15 residues long. Germline CDR1 KGHDR, CDR2 SFDVKD. CDR3 DNA sequence: TGTGCCACCAGCTTGGAGGGGAGTCTGACCGGGGAGCTGTTTTTT. Protein product: CATSLEGSLTGELFF.

This clonotype was counted many times. This rearrangement joins TRBV5-1 to TRBJ2-2; 7 bases line up with TRBD2. The CDR3 consists of 15 residues. Germline V gene sequence: CDR1 SGHRS, CDR2 YFSETQ. The V and J ends lost 3 bases and 7 bases, in that order; junction bases with no gene match: 9. The CDR3 spells CASSSSAGPVGELFF. CDR3 DNA sequence: TGCGCCAGCAGCTCCTCAGCGGGACCCGTCGGGGAGCTGTTTTTT.

This clonotype was counted between two and nine times. The rearrangement links TRBV5-6 to TRBJ2-1; D may be TRBD2 (5 bases). Germline values: CDR1 SGHDT, CDR2 YYEEEE. The germline V and J ends were trimmed by 2 bases and 5 bases, with 11 bases remaining between them. The CDR3 is 14 residues long. The DNA of the CDR3 is TGTGCCAGCAGCTTACGGGGAATTAACAATGAGCAGTTCTTC. Protein product: CASSLRGINNEQFF.

This clonotype occurred many times. The chain joins TRBV18 to TRBJ2-4; no clear D. CDR3 length: 14 amino acids. Trimming left V 2 bases short and J 5 bases short, with 10 bases between. Per germline, CDR1 KGHSH and CDR2 LQKENI. The CDR3 loop is CASSPRHSENIQYF. CDR3 in DNA: TGTGCCAGCTCACCAAGGCACAGCGAAAACATTCAGTACTTC. Drawing the rest from reference TRBV18 and TRBJ2-4, the complete variable domain is NAGVMQNPRHLVRRRGQEARLRCSPMKGHSHVYWYRQLPEEGLKFMVYLQKENIIDESGMPKERFSAEFPKEGPSILRIQQVVRGDSAAYFCASSPRHSENIQYFGAGTRLSVL.

This clonotype came up many times. CDR3 amino acids: CASSYSSLSGLYTF. Here the CDR3 DNA reads TGTGCCAGCAGTTACTCGAGTTTAAGTGGGCTCTACACCTTC. The genes are TRBV6-5 and TRBJ1-2; unclear D gene. Germline V gene lookup returns CDR1 MNHEY and CDR2 SVGAGI. Trimming removed 0 bases at V and 10 bases at J, with 15 bases between. The CDR3 sequence is 14 residues long.

The sample holds many counts of this clonotype. The V gene is TRBV10-3, the J gene TRBJ2-7; D may be TRBD1 (5 bases). CDR1 ENHRY and CDR2 SYGVKD come from the germline V gene. This CDR3 is 13 amino acids long. The V end was cut by 3 bases, the J end by 0 bases, with 6 bases between. For the CDR3, the DNA is TGTGCCATCAGTGACAGGGACTCCTACGAGCAGTACTTC. This sequence encodes CAISDRDSYEQYF.

This clonotype showed up many times. V gene TRBV3-1 combines with J gene TRBJ2-1, with D perhaps matching TRBD2 (6 bases). The germline V gene encodes CDR1 LGHDT and CDR2 YNNKEL (reference sequence). The V end was cut by 4 bases, the J end by 1 base, with 17 bases between. The CDR3 runs to 17 residues. The CDR3 sequence is CASSPLSAGRSYNEQFF. CDR3 in DNA: TGTGCCAGCAGCCCCCTTTCGGCGGGGAGATCCTACAATGAGCAGTTCTTC.

The sample holds a few counts of this clonotype. The rearrangement uses TRBV2 and TRBJ1-1; D is unclear. The germline V and J ends were trimmed by 5 bases and 0 bases, with 10 bases remaining between them. Germline CDR1 is SNHLY and CDR2 is FYNNEI. The CDR3 is 14 amino acids. CDR3 nucleotides: TGTGCCAGCAGTCCAAGGGTAATGAACACTGAAGCTTTCTTT. Its protein product is CASSPRVMNTEAFF.

In this sample, this clonotype turned up many times. This sequence joins TRBV19 and TRBJ1-1; D is ambiguous. Trimming pared 3 bases from V and 3 bases from J, leaving 8 bases between. Germline V gene lookup returns CDR1 LNHDA and CDR2 SQIVND (reference sequence). The CDR3 covers 13 residues. This CDR3 is CASSIMADTEAFF. CDR3 nucleotides: TGTGCCAGTAGTATTATGGCGGACACTGAAGCTTTCTTT.

The chain combines TRBV27 with TRBJ2-7; 7 bases align to TRBD1. The CDR3 totals 16 residues. Germline assignment: CDR1 MNHEY and CDR2 SMNVEV (reference sequence). J gave up 7 bases and V 3 bases, and 15 bases lay outside the gene matches. The CDR3 bases are TGTGCCAGCAGTTTGTCCGCCGGGACAGCGGTTCGAGAGCAGTACTTC. This sequence encodes CASSLSAGTAVREQYF.

This clonotype has at least ten counts. The gene calls are TRBV7-2 and TRBJ2-7; D is unresolved. Trimming left V 1 base short and J 0 bases short, with 16 bases between. The CDR3 loop spans 17 amino acids. In germline, CDR1 is SGHTA, CDR2 FQGNSA. This chain's CDR3 is CASSLVVGGTYSYEQYF. CDR3 nucleotide sequence: TGTGCCAGCAGCTTAGTGGTGGGCGGAACCTACTCCTACGAGCAGTACTTC.

This clonotype was found a few times. The gene calls are TRBV28 and TRBJ2-7, with D unresolved. CDR1 is MDHEN, CDR2 SYDVKM, per germline. CDR3 size: 12 residues. The V gene lost 5 bases and the J gene lost 5 bases, with 10 bases spanning the gap. The CDR3 DNA reads as TGTGCCAGCAGTCTCCCTTCCGACGAGCAGTACTTC. It translates to CASSLPSDEQYF. The full variable domain, its missing parts supplied by reference TRBV28 and TRBJ2-7, is DVKVTQSSRYLVKRTGEKVFLECVQDMDHENMFWYRQDPGLGLRLIYFSYDVKMKEKGDIPEGYSVSREKKERFSLILESASTNQTSMYLCASSLPSDEQYFGPGTRLTVT.

The V and J genes are TRBV19 and TRBJ2-3, with D maybe TRBD1 (6 bases). CDR3 size: 15 residues. Germline V CDR1 and CDR2: LNHDA, SQIVND (reference sequence). Trimming took 3 bases from V and 2 from J, leaving 12 bases between them. The CDR3 DNA reads TGTGCCAGTAGTATGATTTACAGGGACACAGATACGCAGTATTTT. This encodes CASSMIYRDTDTQYF.

This clonotype came up many times. The rearrangement joins TRBV28 to TRBJ1-2, with a tentative D call TRBD1 (6 bases). This CDR3 spans 16 amino acids. The ends were cut back, 10 bases at V and 1 base at J, with 22 bases in the middle. CDR1 is MDHEN and CDR2 is SYDVKM in the germline V gene. This CDR3 is CAIPRGPTVGNYGYTF. For the CDR3, the DNA is TGTGCCATCCCCAGGGGCCCCACGGTTGGTAACTATGGCTACACCTTC.

This clonotype was recorded a few times. The rearrangement links TRBV3-1 to TRBJ1-1, with no clear D. The CDR3 has 14 amino acids. Trimming pared 5 bases from V and 1 base from J, leaving 11 bases between. The germline V gene encodes CDR1 LGHDT and CDR2 YNNKEL (reference sequence). The CDR3 DNA reads as TGTGCCAGCAGCAATTCAGCCCCGAACACTGAAGCTTTCTTT. This codes for CASSNSAPNTEAFF.

There are a few counts of this clonotype. The rearrangement uses TRBV28 and TRBJ2-7; 7 positions match TRBD1. CDR1 MDHEN and CDR2 SYDVKM come from the germline V gene. This CDR3 spans 14 amino acids. J was trimmed by 5 bases and V by 2 bases; bases with no gene match: 6. CDR3 loop: CASSLVTTGDEQYF. The CDR3 DNA reads TGTGCCAGCAGTTTAGTCACCACAGGGGACGAGCAGTACTTC.

In its sample, this clonotype was seen many times. The chain uses TRBV5-1 and TRBJ2-2, with a possible D match to TRBD1 (5 bases). The germline V gene encodes CDR1 SGHRS and CDR2 YFSETQ. Trimming took off 0 bases at V and 4 bases at J, with 13 bases between the two ends. The CDR3 extends over 16 amino acids. The CDR3 DNA sequence: TGCGCCAGCAGCTTGGAAGGGGCAGGGATCACCGGGGAGCTGTTTTTT. Translating gives CASSLEGAGITGELFF.

The rearrangement uses TRBV12-3 or TRBV12-4 and TRBJ2-5, with TRBD1 identical over 10 bases. The CDR3 sequence is 15 residues long. Trimming cost V 4 bases and J 5 bases; bases outside gene matches: 7. CDR3 in DNA: TGTGCCAGCAGTTCGGGACAGGGGAACCGGGAGACCCAGTACTTC. This encodes CASSSGQGNRETQYF.

This clonotype was found many times. The V and J genes are TRBV5-1 and TRBJ2-1; D not certain. CDR1 is SGHRS and CDR2 is YFSETQ in the germline V gene. This CDR3 comprises 17 residues. V dropped 5 bases and J dropped 0 bases, with 18 bases sitting between them. CDR3 in amino acids: CASRPFIAASSYNEQFF. CDR3 DNA sequence: TGCGCCAGCAGGCCGTTTATTGCGGCGAGCTCCTACAATGAGCAGTTCTTC.

This clonotype has a handful of counts. The J gene is TRBJ2-1, the V gene TRBV5-1; the match to TRBD1 covers 11 bases. Germline V gene sequence: CDR1 SGHRS, CDR2 YFSETQ. Trimming removed 5 bases from V and 0 bases from J; junction bases left unmatched: 10. The CDR3 covers 18 residues. DNA of the CDR3: TGCGCCAGCAGACCGGGACAGGGGGTGTCTTACTCCTACAATGAGCAGTTCTTC. This sequence encodes CASRPGQGVSYSYNEQFF.

The sample holds many counts of this clonotype. J is TRBJ2-3 and V is TRBV10-3; D is unresolved. The CDR3 runs to 14 residues. The germline V gene has CDR1 ENHRY and CDR2 SYGVKD. The V gene lost 0 bases and the J gene lost 4 bases, with 8 bases spanning the gap. As DNA, the CDR3 is TGTGCCATCAGTGAGTCTATGTCAGCAGATACGCAGTATTTT. The encoded protein is CAISESMSADTQYF.